The 26 T cell receptor beta chains below all came from one sample that was sequenced in a study of cytomegalovirus exposure and HLA in healthy donors. TCRdb's table, derived via immunoSEQ multiplex PCR, lists solely in-frame clones and lacks some. Of about 160,000 clones listed, 95% to 96% are singletons. The sample consisted of PBMCs. These receptor sequences come from a woman aged 18 to 35 in good health and CMV-seronegative.

CDR3 coding DNA: TGTGCCAGCAGCTTAGGGACTAGCCGCAATGAGCAGTTCTTC. Protein: CASSLGTSRNEQFF. This chain connects TRBV7-9 to TRBJ2-1, with TRBD2 matching over 8 bases. Germline CDR1 SEHNR, CDR2 FQNEAQ (reference sequence). This CDR3 has 14 amino acids. V lost 1 base to trimming and J lost 6 bases; unmatched junction nucleotides: 2.

This chain uses TRBV15 with TRBJ2-2; 10 bases are a match to TRBD1. This CDR3 has 17 residues. Germline loops: CDR1 LNHNV, CDR2 YYDKDF (reference sequence). V lost 0 bases and J lost 6; bases outside the gene matches: 7. The CDR3: CATSRDPPGQGSGELFF. CDR3 DNA sequence: TGTGCCACCAGCAGAGATCCCCCGGGACAGGGGTCCGGGGAGCTGTTTTTT.

The CDR3 reads CASSSQAASYNEQFF. In nucleotides, the CDR3 is TGTGCCAGCAGCTCCCAGGCAGCCAGCTACAATGAGCAGTTCTTC. The chain recombines TRBV7-3 with TRBJ2-1; D is ambiguous. V was clipped by 4 bases and J by 3 bases, with 13 bases between them. From germline, CDR1 is SGHTA and CDR2 FQGTGA. The CDR3 totals 15 residues.

The V gene is TRBV7-3, the J gene TRBJ2-3, with 9 bases that match TRBD2. V was pared by 3 bases and J by 2 bases, with 15 bases of the junction left unmatched. Germline V gene data show CDR1 as SGHTA and CDR2 as FQGTGA. This CDR3 comprises 19 residues. CDR3 loop: CASSFSGGGGALVTDTQYF. In DNA form, the CDR3 reads TGTGCCAGCAGCTTTTCGGGTGGCGGGGGGGCGCTTGTCACAGATACGCAGTATTTT. Complete variable domain (other parts from reference TRBV7-3 and TRBJ2-3): GAGVSQTPSNKVTEKGKYVELRCDPISGHTALYWYRQSLGQGPEFLIYFQGTGAADDSGLPNDRFFAVRPEGSVSTLKIQRTERGDSAVYLCASSFSGGGGALVTDTQYFGPGTRLTVL.

This chain links TRBV5-1 with TRBJ2-2, with TRBD1 matching over 8 bases. Germline V gene sequence: CDR1 SGHRS, CDR2 YFSETQ. With 10 bases clipped from V and 3 bases from J, the junction kept 11 bases outside the gene matches. CDR3 length: 15 amino acids. The CDR3 nucleotides read TGCGCCTCCTCACGGGGGACAGGAGACACCGGGGAGCTGTTTTTT. Residues: CASSRGTGDTGELFF.

This clone was observed a single time. The CDR3: CASSLAAFSSGQETQYF. CDR3 nucleotide sequence: TGTGCCAGCAGCTTAGCAGCATTCTCTAGCGGGCAAGAGACCCAGTACTTC. The gene calls are TRBV7-8 and TRBJ2-5; 8 bases are shared with TRBD2. Trimming removed 0 bases from V and 2 bases from J; junction bases left unmatched: 8. This CDR3 region has 17 residues. Germline V lookup: CDR1 SGHVS, CDR2 FQNEAQ.

The rearrangement links TRBV29-1 to TRBJ1-2; 8 positions agree with TRBD1. The J segment lost 4 bases and the V segment lost 2 bases, leaving 9 bases of the junction unmatched. Germline lookup yields CDR1 SQVTM and CDR2 ANQGSEA. There are 15 residues in the CDR3. The DNA for the CDR3 is TGCAGCGTTGAACCAGGTCAGGGGGCCTTCTATGGCTACACCTTC. It codes for CSVEPGQGAFYGYTF.

The V and J genes are TRBV4-3 and TRBJ2-7; tentatively, D is TRBD1 (5 bases). Per the germline V gene, CDR1 is LGHNA and CDR2 is YSLEER. The CDR3 sequence is 14 residues long. V shed 2 bases and J shed 2 bases, with 10 bases lying between them. CDR3 sequence reads: CASSQRLGPYEQYF. CDR3 nucleotide sequence: TGCGCCAGCAGCCAACGGCTGGGGCCCTACGAGCAGTACTTC.

This rearrangement joins TRBV6-5 to TRBJ2-3; no clear D gene. V lost 0 bases and J 0 bases, leaving 10 bases between the germline ends. Germline V gene data show CDR1 as MNHEY and CDR2 as SVGAGI. This CDR3 is 16 amino acids long. The CDR3 loop reads CASSYSFAASTDTQYF. DNA for the CDR3: TGTGCCAGCAGTTACTCCTTCGCGGCTAGCACAGATACGCAGTATTTT.

The J gene is TRBJ2-2, the V gene TRBV29-1, with D possibly TRBD2 on 7 matching bases. Germline-derived CDR1 and CDR2 are SQVTM and ANQGSEA. Trimming took off 4 bases at V and 0 bases at J, with 18 bases between the two ends. The CDR3 has 17 amino acids. CDR3 sequence (DNA): TGCAGCGTTGGACGGATTGCGGGGGCGCCGAACACCGGGGAGCTGTTTTTT. This sequence encodes CSVGRIAGAPNTGELFF.

This chain joins TRBV9 and TRBJ2-7; TRBD2 aligns across 16 bases. V lost 4 bases, J lost 3 bases, and 7 bases stayed unmatched. CDR1 SGDLS and CDR2 YYNGEE come from the germline V gene. CDR3 length: 17 amino acids. CDR3: CASSPGTSGGAGYEQYF. In DNA form, the CDR3 reads TGTGCCAGCAGCCCTGGGACTAGCGGGGGGGCCGGCTACGAGCAGTACTTC.

The CDR3 DNA sequence: TGTGCCAGCAGCCCGACTAGCGGGTACAATGAGCAGTTCTTC. It is translated as CASSPTSGYNEQFF. The chain carries TRBV11-2 and TRBJ2-1; 10 bases are shared with TRBD2. CDR1 and CDR2 (germline): SGHAT, FQNNGV. The CDR3 covers 14 residues. V was pared by 5 bases and J by 4 bases, with 2 bases of the junction left unmatched. Filled out from reference TRBV11-2 and TRBJ2-1, the complete variable domain reads EAGVAQSPRYKIIEKRQSVAFWCNPISGHATLYWYQQILGQGPKLLIQFQNNGVVDDSQLPKDRFSAERLKGVDSTLKIQPAKLEDSAVYLCASSPTSGYNEQFFGPGTRLTVL.

The chain carries TRBV4-2 and TRBJ2-7; maybe TRBD1 (6 bases). Trimming removed 1 base at V and 3 bases at J, with 10 bases between. CDR1 and CDR2 (germline): LGHNA, YNFKEQ. There are 14 residues in the CDR3. Written as DNA, the CDR3 is TGTGCCAGCAGCCAAGCGGCAGGGGACTACGAGCAGTACTTC. It encodes CASSQAAGDYEQYF.

The chain has TRBV25-1 and TRBJ2-3; 9 nucleotides agree with TRBD2. The J segment lost 2 bases and the V segment lost 5 bases, leaving 8 bases of the junction unmatched. Germline V gene data show CDR1 as MGHDK and CDR2 as SYGVNS. The CDR3 sequence is 16 residues long. CDR3 in DNA: TGTGCCAGCAGTTGGGGCGGGGGGGTTTCCACAGATACGCAGTATTTT. Amino acid sequence: CASSWGGGVSTDTQYF.

The genes are TRBV5-6 and TRBJ2-3; 9 positions agree with TRBD2. CDR1 and CDR2 from the germline V gene are SGHDT and YYEEEE. J was trimmed by 2 bases and V by 10 bases; bases with no gene match: 5. The CDR3 is made up of 13 amino acids. The CDR3 sequence is CAAGGANTDTQYF. CDR3 coding DNA: TGTGCCGCGGGAGGGGCCAACACAGATACGCAGTATTTT.

This chain uses TRBV4-3 with TRBJ1-2, with 9 bases aligning to TRBD1. CDR1 and CDR2 from the germline V gene are LGHNA and YSLEER. V lost 1 base and J lost 0; bases outside the gene matches: 3. The CDR3 length is 16 residues. The chain's CDR3 is CASSQVGQGSNYGYTF. Here the CDR3 DNA reads TGCGCCAGCAGCCAAGTGGGACAGGGATCTAACTATGGCTACACCTTC.

This sequence joins TRBV7-2 and TRBJ1-2; 10 bases align to TRBD1. Germline V gives CDR1 SGHTA, CDR2 FQGNSA. The J segment lost 0 bases and the V segment lost 5 bases, leaving 6 bases of the junction unmatched. The CDR3 is 16 residues long. This CDR3 reads CASSRQGAVANYGYTF. CDR3 DNA: TGTGCCAGCAGCCGACAGGGGGCTGTAGCTAACTATGGCTACACCTTC.

This chain joins TRBV6-6 and TRBJ1-1; possibly TRBD1 for D (5 bases). The CDR3 has 15 amino acids. V was trimmed by 6 bases and J by 2 bases, leaving 16 bases between them. The germline gives CDR1 MNHNY, CDR2 SVGAGI (reference sequence). The CDR3 sequence is CASSPHDRPNTEAFF. CDR3 DNA sequence: TGTGCCAGCAGCCCCCATGACAGACCAAACACTGAAGCTTTCTTT.

This chain links TRBV6-8 with TRBJ1-2, with 9 nucleotides matching TRBD1. The CDR3 sequence is 14 residues long. J gave up 7 bases and V 6 bases, and 9 bases lay outside the gene matches. Germline loops: CDR1 MNHGY, CDR2 SAAAGT. CDR3 protein: CASSRDRAIGGYTF. The CDR3 DNA follows: TGTGCCAGCAGCCGGGACAGGGCGATTGGTGGCTACACCTTC.

The chain carries TRBV15 and TRBJ1-5, with no clear D. V was pared by 1 base and J by 6 bases, with 4 bases between. The CDR3 is made up of 12 amino acids. Germline V CDR1 and CDR2: LNHNV, YYDKDF (reference sequence). CDR3 in amino acids: CATSRVLQPQHF. The CDR3, as DNA: TGTGCCACCAGCAGAGTACTTCAGCCCCAGCATTTT.

The chain carries TRBV6-6 and TRBJ2-7, with 10 bases matching TRBD1. From germline, CDR1 is MNHNY and CDR2 SVGAGI (reference sequence). The length of the CDR3 is 14 residues. J gave up 3 bases and V 6 bases, and 5 bases lay outside the gene matches. The DNA of the CDR3 is TGTGCCAGCAGGACCGGACAGGGGGTCTACGAGCAGTACTTC. It yields the protein CASRTGQGVYEQYF.

The chain uses TRBV19 and TRBJ2-5; TRBD2 matches 9 bases. This CDR3 is built from 14 residues. In germline, CDR1 is LNHDA, CDR2 SQIVND (reference sequence). After removal of 1 base from V and 4 bases from J, the junction contained 1 base not matched to a gene. CDR3 sequence reads: CASSIGAGGETQYF. In nucleotides, the CDR3 is TGTGCCAGTAGTATAGGAGCGGGGGGAGAGACCCAGTACTTC.

The J gene is TRBJ2-5, the V gene TRBV27, with a weak D call TRBD2 (6 bases). V shed 6 bases and J shed 4 bases, with 12 bases lying between them. The CDR3 is 13 residues long. The V gene's germline CDR1 is MNHEY and CDR2 SMNVEV (reference sequence). The CDR3 protein is CASRRGTGETQYF. The CDR3 DNA sequence: TGTGCCAGCAGGAGAGGGACTGGAGAGACCCAGTACTTC.

The chain joins TRBV7-9 to TRBJ1-1; D unclear. CDR3 length: 13 residues. The V end was cut by 1 base, the J end by 1 base, with 4 bases between. In germline, CDR1 is SEHNR, CDR2 FQNEAQ (reference sequence). CDR3 coding DNA: TGTGCCAGCAGCTTAGAAGCGAACACTGAAGCTTTCTTT. Its translation is CASSLEANTEAFF. The full variable domain, rest sourced from reference TRBV7-9 and TRBJ1-1, is DTGVSQNPRHKITKRGQNVTFRCDPISEHNRLYWYRQTLGQGPEFLTYFQNEAQLEKSRLLSDRFSAERPKGSFSTLEIQRTEQGDSAMYLCASSLEANTEAFFGQGTRLTVV.

The CDR3 here is CASSPGTADTRETQYF. In nucleotides, the CDR3 is TGTGCCAGCAGCCCGGGGACAGCAGACACACGAGAGACCCAGTACTTC. The chain has TRBV7-3 and TRBJ2-5; 7 positions agree with TRBD1. The CDR3 totals 16 residues. Trimming took 5 bases from V and 4 from J; bases not matched to a gene: 13. Germline V CDR1 and CDR2: SGHTA, FQGTGA.

CDR3 protein: CASSEVDRGTHYEQYF. In nucleotides, the CDR3 is TGTGCCAGCAGTGAAGTAGACAGGGGGACCCACTACGAGCAGTACTTC. The chain links TRBV2 to TRBJ2-7; 9 bases agree with TRBD1. The CDR3 is made up of 16 amino acids. Unmatched junction bases numbered 7, after V lost 1 base and J lost 3 bases. Germline-derived CDR1 and CDR2 are SNHLY and FYNNEI.